The clone carrying this T cell receptor beta chain was seen more than once but under ten times. The authors ran a second PCR of roughly 6 to 12 cycles using a sample-barcoded 5' primer and a J-beta primer mix. TCRdb passed the 5' RACE reads through MiXCR, listing each CDR3 protein once. Among approximately 800,000 distinct CDR3 sequences listed, under 40% were seen once. The sample originates from a study of blood T cells in healthy people across ages. The source is a young man in good health. The material sequenced was blood.

The CDR3 loop is CASSYPLRGGGETQYF. CDR3 DNA: TGTGCCAGCAGCTACCCCTTGCGGGGGGGAGGGGAAACGCAGTATTTT. The V call is TRBV7-2, the J call TRBJ2-3; 9 nucleotides align to TRBD2. With V trimmed by 4 bases and J by 9 bases, 14 bases remained unmatched. Germline V gives CDR1 SGHTA, CDR2 FQGNSA. There are 16 residues in the CDR3.